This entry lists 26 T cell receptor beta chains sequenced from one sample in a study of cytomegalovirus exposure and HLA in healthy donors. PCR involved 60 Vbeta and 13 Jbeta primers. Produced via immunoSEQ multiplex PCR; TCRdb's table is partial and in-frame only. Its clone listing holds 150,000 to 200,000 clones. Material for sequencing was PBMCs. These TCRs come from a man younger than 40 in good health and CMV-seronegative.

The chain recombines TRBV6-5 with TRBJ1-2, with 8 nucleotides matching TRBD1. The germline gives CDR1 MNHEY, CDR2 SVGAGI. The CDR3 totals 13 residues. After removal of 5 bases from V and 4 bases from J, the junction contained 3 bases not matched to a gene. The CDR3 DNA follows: TGTGCCAGCAGTCGGGACAGGTTCTATGGCTACACCTTC. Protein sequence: CASSRDRFYGYTF.

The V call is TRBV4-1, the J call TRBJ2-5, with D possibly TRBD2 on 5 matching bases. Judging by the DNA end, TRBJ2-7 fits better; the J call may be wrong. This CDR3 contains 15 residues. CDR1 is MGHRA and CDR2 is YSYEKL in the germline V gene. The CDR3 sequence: CASSRSGGGAYEQYF. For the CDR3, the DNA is TGCGCCAGCAGCCGGTCCGGAGGAGGCGCCTACGAGCAGTACTTC.

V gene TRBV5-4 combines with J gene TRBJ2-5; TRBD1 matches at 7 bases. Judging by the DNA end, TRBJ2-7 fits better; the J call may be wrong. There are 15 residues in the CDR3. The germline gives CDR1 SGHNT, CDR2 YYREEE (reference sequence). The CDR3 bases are TGTGCCAGCAGCTCAGGACAGGCGAGCTCCTACGAGCAGTACTTC. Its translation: CASSSGQASSYEQYF.

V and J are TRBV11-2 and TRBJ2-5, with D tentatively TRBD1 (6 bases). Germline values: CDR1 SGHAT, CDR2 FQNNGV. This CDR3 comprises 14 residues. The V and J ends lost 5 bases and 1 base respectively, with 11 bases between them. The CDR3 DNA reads TGTGCCAGCAGCCGCCGGGACATCCAAGAGACCCAGTACTTC. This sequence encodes CASSRRDIQETQYF.

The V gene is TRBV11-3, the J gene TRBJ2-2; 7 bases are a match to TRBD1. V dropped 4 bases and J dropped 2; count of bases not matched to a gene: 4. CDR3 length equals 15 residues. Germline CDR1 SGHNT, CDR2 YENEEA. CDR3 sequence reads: CASSSQGPNTGELFF. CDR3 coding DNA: TGTGCCAGCAGCTCACAGGGGCCCAACACCGGGGAGCTGTTTTTT. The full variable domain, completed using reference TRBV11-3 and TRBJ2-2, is EAGVVQSPRYKIIEKKQPVAFWCNPISGHNTLYWYLQNLGQGPELLIRYENEEAVDDSQLPKDRFSAERLKGVDSTLKIQPAELGDSAVYLCASSSQGPNTGELFFGEGSRLTVL.

CDR3 in amino acids: CASSELRGSTEAFF. Here the CDR3 DNA reads TGTGCCAGCAGTGAATTAAGAGGGAGTACTGAAGCTTTCTTT. V gene TRBV6-1 combines with J gene TRBJ1-1; D uncertain. CDR3 length equals 14 residues. Germline V gene lookup returns CDR1 MNHNS and CDR2 SASEGT. V dropped 2 bases and J dropped 5 bases, with 12 bases sitting between them.

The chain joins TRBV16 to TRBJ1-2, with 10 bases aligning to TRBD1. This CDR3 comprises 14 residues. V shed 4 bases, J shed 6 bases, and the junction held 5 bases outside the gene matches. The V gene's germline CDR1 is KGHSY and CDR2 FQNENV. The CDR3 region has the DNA TGTGCCAGCAGCCGTCGACAGGGGGCAAATGGCTACACCTTC. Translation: CASSRRQGANGYTF.

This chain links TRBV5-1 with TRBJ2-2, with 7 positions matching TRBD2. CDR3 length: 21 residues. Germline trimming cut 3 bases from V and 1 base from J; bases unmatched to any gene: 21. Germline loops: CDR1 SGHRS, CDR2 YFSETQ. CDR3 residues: CASSWVLLASGPVGNTGELFF. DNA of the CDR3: TGCGCCAGCAGCTGGGTCTTACTAGCGAGCGGGCCGGTTGGGAACACCGGGGAGCTGTTTTTT.

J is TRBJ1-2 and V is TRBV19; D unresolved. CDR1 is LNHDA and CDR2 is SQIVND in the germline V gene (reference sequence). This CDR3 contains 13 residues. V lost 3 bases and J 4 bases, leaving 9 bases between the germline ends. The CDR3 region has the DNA TGTGCCAGTAGTATCGGAGGGTTCTATGGCTACACCTTC. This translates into CASSIGGFYGYTF.

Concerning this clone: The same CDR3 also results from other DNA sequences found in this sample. As DNA, the CDR3 is TGTGCCAGCAGCCCCCGACAGGGGAGCTCCTACAATGAGCAGTTCTTC. Translated: CASSPRQGSSYNEQFF. The chain uses TRBV7-9 and TRBJ2-1; 8 positions agree with TRBD1. The CDR3 runs 16 residues. The ends lost 5 bases at V and 0 bases at J; junction bases unmatched: 6. Germline V gives CDR1 SEHNR, CDR2 FQNEAQ (reference sequence).

The CDR3 DNA reads as TGTGCCAGCTCACCCGGGACAGGCGACGAGCAGTACTTC. Amino acid sequence: CASSPGTGDEQYF. The J gene is TRBJ2-7, the V gene TRBV18; TRBD1 matches 8 bases. Looked up from germline, CDR1 is KGHSH and CDR2 is LQKENI. V gave up 3 bases and J gave up 5 bases; unmatched junction bases: 3. CDR3 length equals 13 residues.

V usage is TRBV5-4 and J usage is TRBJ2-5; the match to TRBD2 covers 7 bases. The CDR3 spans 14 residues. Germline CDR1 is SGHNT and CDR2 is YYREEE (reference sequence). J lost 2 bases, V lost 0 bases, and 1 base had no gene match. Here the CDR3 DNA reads TGTGCCAGCAGCTTGGGGCGGGAGCAAGAGACCCAGTACTTC. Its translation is CASSLGREQETQYF.

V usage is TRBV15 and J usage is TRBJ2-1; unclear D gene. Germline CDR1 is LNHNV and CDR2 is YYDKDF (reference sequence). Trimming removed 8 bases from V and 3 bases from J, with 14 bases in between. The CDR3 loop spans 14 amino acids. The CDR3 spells CATEFRIGYNEQFF. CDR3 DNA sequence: TGTGCCACCGAATTCCGCATCGGCTACAATGAGCAGTTCTTC.

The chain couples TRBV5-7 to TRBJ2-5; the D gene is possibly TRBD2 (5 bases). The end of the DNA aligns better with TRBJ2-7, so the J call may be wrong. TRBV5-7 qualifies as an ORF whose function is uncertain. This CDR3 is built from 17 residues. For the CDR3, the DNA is TGTGCCAGCAGCTGCCTACCCATGTCCGAAGAGGGATACGAGCAGTACTTC. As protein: CASSCLPMSEEGYEQYF.

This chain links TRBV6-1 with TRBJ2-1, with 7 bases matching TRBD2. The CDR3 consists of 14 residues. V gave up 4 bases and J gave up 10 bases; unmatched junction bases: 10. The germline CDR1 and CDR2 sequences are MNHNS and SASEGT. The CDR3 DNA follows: TGTGCCAGCAGTGCCCTCTCTAGCGGTAGGGAGCAGTTCTTC. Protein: CASSALSSGREQFF.

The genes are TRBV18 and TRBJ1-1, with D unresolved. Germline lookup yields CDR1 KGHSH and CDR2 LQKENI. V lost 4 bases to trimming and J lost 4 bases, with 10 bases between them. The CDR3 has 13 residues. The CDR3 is CASSLDFSTEAFF. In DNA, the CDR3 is TGTGCCAGCTCACTCGACTTTAGCACTGAAGCTTTCTTT. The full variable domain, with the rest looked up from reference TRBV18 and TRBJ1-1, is NAGVMQNPRHLVRRRGQEARLRCSPMKGHSHVYWYRQLPEEGLKFMVYLQKENIIDESGMPKERFSAEFPKEGPSILRIQQVVRGDSAAYFCASSLDFSTEAFFGQGTRLTVV.

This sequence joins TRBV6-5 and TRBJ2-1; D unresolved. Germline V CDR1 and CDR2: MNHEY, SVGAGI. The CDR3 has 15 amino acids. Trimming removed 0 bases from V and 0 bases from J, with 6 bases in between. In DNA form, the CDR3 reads TGTGCCAGCAGTTACTCTGCGAGCTCCTACAATGAGCAGTTCTTC. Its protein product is CASSYSASSYNEQFF.

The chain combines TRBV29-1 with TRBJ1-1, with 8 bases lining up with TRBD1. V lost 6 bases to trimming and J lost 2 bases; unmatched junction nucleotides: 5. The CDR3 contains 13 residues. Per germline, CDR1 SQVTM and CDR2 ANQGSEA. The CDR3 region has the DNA TGCAGCGTGATGGACAGGGACAACACTGAAGCTTTCTTT. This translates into CSVMDRDNTEAFF.

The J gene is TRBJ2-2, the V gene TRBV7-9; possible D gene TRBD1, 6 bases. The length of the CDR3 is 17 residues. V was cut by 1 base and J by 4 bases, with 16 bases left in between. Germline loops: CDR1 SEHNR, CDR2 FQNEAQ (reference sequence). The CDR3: CASSLGMAGATTGELFF. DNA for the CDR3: TGTGCCAGCAGCTTAGGGATGGCAGGGGCTACCACCGGGGAGCTGTTTTTT.

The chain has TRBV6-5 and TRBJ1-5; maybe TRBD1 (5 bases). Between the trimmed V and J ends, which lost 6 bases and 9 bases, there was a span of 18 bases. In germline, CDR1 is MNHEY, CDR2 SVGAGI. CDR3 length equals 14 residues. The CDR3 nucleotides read TGTGCCAGCAGACCCGACGGGGGGGGATCGCCCCAGCATTTT. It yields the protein CASRPDGGGSPQHF.

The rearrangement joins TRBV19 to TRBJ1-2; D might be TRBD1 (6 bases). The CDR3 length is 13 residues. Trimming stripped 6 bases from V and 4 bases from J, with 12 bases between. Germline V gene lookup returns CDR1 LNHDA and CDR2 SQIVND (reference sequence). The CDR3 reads CASSNRDLYGYTF. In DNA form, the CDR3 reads TGTGCCAGTAGCAACAGGGACCTCTATGGCTACACCTTC.

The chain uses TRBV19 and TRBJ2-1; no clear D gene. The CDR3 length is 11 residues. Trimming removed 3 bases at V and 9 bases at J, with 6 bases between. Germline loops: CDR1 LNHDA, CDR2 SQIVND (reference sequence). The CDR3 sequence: CASSIYIEQFF. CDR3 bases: TGTGCCAGTAGTATTTATATTGAGCAGTTCTTC.

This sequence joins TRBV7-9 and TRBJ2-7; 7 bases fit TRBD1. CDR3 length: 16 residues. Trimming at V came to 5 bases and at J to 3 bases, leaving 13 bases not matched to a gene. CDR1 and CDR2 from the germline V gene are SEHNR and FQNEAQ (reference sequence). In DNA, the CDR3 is TGTGCCAGCAGCGCCCCGCGACAGGGTAGGAGCTACGAGCAGTACTTC. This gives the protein CASSAPRQGRSYEQYF. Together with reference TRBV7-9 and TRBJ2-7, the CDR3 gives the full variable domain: DTGVSQNPRHKITKRGQNVTFRCDPISEHNRLYWYRQTLGQGPEFLTYFQNEAQLEKSRLLSDRFSAERPKGSFSTLEIQRTEQGDSAMYLCASSAPRQGRSYEQYFGPGTRLTVT.

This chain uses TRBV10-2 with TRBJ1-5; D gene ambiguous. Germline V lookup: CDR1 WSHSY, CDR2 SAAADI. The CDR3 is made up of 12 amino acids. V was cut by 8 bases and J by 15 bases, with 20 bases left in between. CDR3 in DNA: TGCGCCAGCTCCGGAGACGGAGGTCAACGGCATTTT. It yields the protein CASSGDGGQRHF.

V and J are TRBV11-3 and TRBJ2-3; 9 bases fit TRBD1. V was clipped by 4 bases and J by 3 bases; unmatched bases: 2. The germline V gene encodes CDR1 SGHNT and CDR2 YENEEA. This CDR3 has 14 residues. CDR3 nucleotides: TGTGCCAGCAGCTGGGGACAGGGAACAGATACGCAGTATTTT. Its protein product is CASSWGQGTDTQYF.

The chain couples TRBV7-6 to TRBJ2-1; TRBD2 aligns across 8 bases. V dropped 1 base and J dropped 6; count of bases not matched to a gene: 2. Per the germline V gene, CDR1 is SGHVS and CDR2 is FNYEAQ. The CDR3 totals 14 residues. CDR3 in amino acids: CASSLVLAGNEQFF. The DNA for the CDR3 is TGTGCCAGCAGCTTAGTGCTAGCGGGCAATGAGCAGTTCTTC.